This T cell receptor beta chain was sequenced during a study of radiation and T cells in renal cell carcinoma. Clones were read by immunoSEQ multiplex PCR, and TCRdb kept only the in-frame ones, dropping some. The data contain 100,000 to 150,000 clones, 82% of them singletons. Time point in this sample: baseline pretreatment blood. Treatment in this sample: 15 Gy SBRT to primary tumor, nephrectomy 4 weeks later. Trimming at V came to 5 bases and at J to 6 bases, leaving 6 bases not matched to a gene. Germline V lookup: CDR1 LNHDA, CDR2 SQIVND (reference sequence). The CDR3 totals 14 residues. This rearrangement joins TRBV19 to TRBJ2-1, with 8 bases lining up with TRBD1. This specimen consisted of blood, obtained from a patient whose treatment included radiotherapy and nephrectomy. The sequence was collected from a woman aged 60-75 years with renal cell carcinoma. CDR3 nucleotides: TGTGCCAGTAGTGGCCGGACAGGGTTCAATGAGCAGTTCTTC. As protein: CASSGRTGFNEQFF.